These T cell receptor beta chains were read from a single sample in a study of blood T cell repertoires in COVID-19. Data came from immunoSEQ multiplex PCR; TCRdb stores just in-frame clones and leaves some out. Here the sample spans roughly 130,000 clones, under 90% being singletons. The sample was peripheral blood. These receptors all stem from a woman aged 70-85 years with acute or convalescent COVID-19. CDR3s include the opening cysteine and the closing phenylalanine or tryptophan. The D gene is left open where the match is weak. Clone size is not always given. Where it is, it says once, few, many or a class for expanded clones.

D: -
J: TRBJ1-5
V: TRBV11-3
size: few
DNA: TGTGCCAGCAGCTTAGATCCGGATCAGCCCCAGCATTTT
CDR3: CASSLDPDQPQHF

D: -
J: TRBJ1-5
V: TRBV9
size: -
DNA: TGTGCCAGCAGCCCCGACAGGAGTAATCAGCCCCAGCATTTT
CDR3: CASSPDRSNQPQHF

D: TRBD1
J: TRBJ1-5
V: TRBV7-2
size: few
DNA: TGTGCCAGCAGCTTGACAGGGGGGGACAATCAGCCCCAGCATTTT
CDR3: CASSLTGGDNQPQHF

D: -
J: TRBJ1-2
V: TRBV7-2
size: -
DNA: TGTGCCAGCAGCTTATCGGCAGGGGAGGGCTACACCTTC
CDR3: CASSLSAGEGYTF

D: -
J: TRBJ2-6
V: TRBV5-1
size: -
DNA: TGCGCCAGCAGCTTCGCAGCTGGGGCCAACGTCCTGACTTTC
CDR3: CASSFAAGANVLTF

D: TRBD1
J: TRBJ1-1
V: TRBV19
size: -
DNA: TGTGCCAGTAGTATTCCAGGGGGAGGAACTGAAGCTTTCTTT
CDR3: CASSIPGGGTEAFF

D: -
J: TRBJ1-1
V: TRBV29-1
size: -
DNA: TGCAGCGCCGAGGGCCAAATGGGGACTGAAGCTTTCTTT
CDR3: CSAEGQMGTEAFF

D: TRBD2
J: TRBJ2-7
V: TRBV7-2
size: few
DNA: TGTGCCAGCAGCTTAACGGTAGCGGGCTCGGGCGAGCAGTACTTC
CDR3: CASSLTVAGSGEQYF

D: -
J: TRBJ2-1
V: TRBV7-2
size: -
DNA: TGTGCCAGCAGCTTCAGTAGCCCCAACAATGAGCAGTTCTTC
CDR3: CASSFSSPNNEQFF

D: TRBD1
J: TRBJ2-7
V: TRBV5-6
size: few
DNA: TGTGCCAGCAGCCCCGGGACAGGGGGATTCTACGAGCAGTACTTC
CDR3: CASSPGTGGFYEQYF

D: -
J: TRBJ2-7
V: TRBV5-6
size: -
DNA: TGTGCCAGCAGCTCTATAGGGGTCTTGTACTTC
CDR3: CASSSIGVLYF

D: TRBD1
J: TRBJ1-2
V: TRBV11-1
size: -
DNA: TGTGCCAGCAGCTTAGGGGACAGTACCTATGGCTACACCTTC
CDR3: CASSLGDSTYGYTF

D: -
J: TRBJ1-2
V: TRBV9
size: -
DNA: TGTGCCAGCAGCGCCGGACAAGACTATGGCTACACCTTC
CDR3: CASSAGQDYGYTF

D: -
J: TRBJ2-6
V: TRBV5-6
size: -
DNA: TGTGCCAGCGGTCATGCCAGGGGCGCTGGGGCCAACGTCCTGACTTTC
CDR3: CASGHARGAGANVLTF

D: -
J: TRBJ1-5
V: TRBV4-2
size: -
DNA: TGTGCCAGCAGCCAAGACGACACTTCATGGAATCAGCCCCAGCATTTT
CDR3: CASSQDDTSWNQPQHF

D: TRBD1
J: TRBJ1-2
V: TRBV3-1/TRBV3-2
size: few
DNA: TGTGCCAGCAGCCCAACAGGGGGCTTTGGCTACACCTTC
CDR3: CASSPTGGFGYTF

D: -
J: TRBJ1-3
V: TRBV6-5
size: once
DNA: TGTGCCAGCGGCCGGAGGGGATACGGAAACACCATATATTTT
CDR3: CASGRRGYGNTIYF

D: -
J: TRBJ2-2
V: TRBV2
size: -
DNA: TGTGCCAGCAGTGCCCAGGGGTTAGGGGAGCTGTTTTTT
CDR3: CASSAQGLGELFF

D: -
J: TRBJ2-3
V: TRBV7-9
size: -
DNA: TGTGCCAGCAGCTTAGCGACGGGTTCAGATACGCAGTATTTT
CDR3: CASSLATGSDTQYF

D: -
J: TRBJ1-4
V: TRBV5-5
size: -
DNA: TGTGCCAGCACTCAGGAGGGTTGGTATTATGAAAAACTGTTTTTT
CDR3: CASTQEGWYYEKLFF

D: -
J: TRBJ1-6
V: TRBV5-1
size: -
DNA: TGCGCCAGCAGCTCCGGACAGTCAAACTATAATTCACCCCTCCACTTT
CDR3: CASSSGQSNYNSPLHF

D: TRBD1
J: TRBJ1-2
V: TRBV7-9
size: -
DNA: TGTGCCAGCAGCCTAAGGGACAGGATCTCTGGCTACACCTTC
CDR3: CASSLRDRISGYTF

D: TRBD2
J: TRBJ2-2
V: TRBV10-3
size: once
DNA: TGTGCCACCCGGGGAGGGATCAACACCGGGGAGCTGTTTTTT
CDR3: CATRGGINTGELFF

D: -
J: TRBJ1-2
V: TRBV18
size: few
DNA: TGTGCCAGCTCAGCAGACAGGACCCATGGCTACACCTTC
CDR3: CASSADRTHGYTF

D: -
J: TRBJ2-7
V: TRBV6-2/TRBV6-3
size: -
DNA: TGTGCCAGCAGTCCGGGGAGCCCCCTCTACGAGCAGTACTTC
CDR3: CASSPGSPLYEQYF

D: -
J: TRBJ1-4
V: TRBV7-6
size: -
DNA: TGTGCCAGCAGCTTTTCCGGGACACAGGGTGAAAAACTGTTTTTT
CDR3: CASSFSGTQGEKLFF

D: -
J: TRBJ2-1
V: TRBV6-5
size: few
DNA: TGTGCCAGCACGGCGGAAGTAAACTACAATGAGCAGTTCTTC
CDR3: CASTAEVNYNEQFF

D: -
J: TRBJ1-1
V: TRBV29-1
size: few
DNA: TGCAGCGTTGAAAAGTCGGGATGGGGGAACACTGAAGCTTTCTTT
CDR3: CSVEKSGWGNTEAFF

D: -
J: TRBJ1-6
V: TRBV7-8
size: -
DNA: TGTGCCAGCAGCGGGGCTAATTCACCCCTCCACTTT
CDR3: CASSGANSPLHF

D: TRBD1
J: TRBJ1-5
V: TRBV6-5
size: -
DNA: TGTGCCAGCAGATCGACAGGGAATAATCAGCCCCAGCATTTT
CDR3: CASRSTGNNQPQHF

D: TRBD1
J: TRBJ1-2
V: TRBV4-1
size: few
DNA: TGCGCCAGCAGAGCGACAGGGGGTCGCTATGGCTACACCTTC
CDR3: CASRATGGRYGYTF

D: -
J: TRBJ2-2
V: TRBV4-3
size: -
DNA: TGCGCCAGCAGCCAAGAGGGACACCGGAACACCGGGGAGCTGTTTTTT
CDR3: CASSQEGHRNTGELFF

D: -
J: TRBJ1-5
V: TRBV21-1
size: many
DNA: TGTGCCAGCAGCAAACAGGGGACAAGATACTGTCGGCCCCAGCATTTT
CDR3: CASSKQGTRYCRPQHF

D: -
J: TRBJ2-1
V: TRBV7-9
size: -
DNA: TGTGCCAGCAGCTCCTCTAATCTAGCGTTTCGCCGGTTCTTC
CDR3: CASSSSNLAFRRFF

D: -
J: TRBJ1-2
V: TRBV5-6
size: -
DNA: TGTGCCAGCAGCCCGGGAGAGGGGGGGCGAGGCTACACCTTC
CDR3: CASSPGEGGRGYTF

D: TRBD1
J: TRBJ2-7
V: TRBV7-3
size: -
DNA: TGTGCCAGCAGCTTGCCCGGATGGGACAGGGTTTACGAGCAGTACTTC
CDR3: CASSLPGWDRVYEQYF

D: -
J: TRBJ2-1
V: TRBV7-9
size: -
DNA: TGTGCCAGCAGCCCGGACAATGAGCAGTTCTTC
CDR3: CASSPDNEQFF

D: -
J: TRBJ1-3
V: TRBV3-1/TRBV3-2
size: -
DNA: TGTGCCAGCAGCCAAGTATGGGGGGGCTCTGGAAACACCATATATTTT
CDR3: CASSQVWGGSGNTIYF

D: -
J: TRBJ1-2
V: TRBV18
size: -
DNA: TGTGCCAGCTCGTCCGGGGGGGGCGTCTATGGCTACACCTTC
CDR3: CASSSGGGVYGYTF

D: TRBD1
J: TRBJ1-2
V: TRBV7-2
size: -
DNA: TGTGCCAGCAGCCTCTGGACAGGGGATGGTGGCTACACCTTC
CDR3: CASSLWTGDGGYTF

D: -
J: TRBJ1-2
V: TRBV19
size: few
DNA: TGTGCCAGTAGTATAGCCTTCCGGGACAAAGGAGGCTACACCTTC
CDR3: CASSIAFRDKGGYTF

D: TRBD1
J: TRBJ2-7
V: TRBV12-3/TRBV12-4
size: -
DNA: TGTGCCAGCAGCTGGGACAGGGTAAACGAGCAGTACTTC
CDR3: CASSWDRVNEQYF

D: TRBD1
J: TRBJ1-2
V: TRBV27
size: -
DNA: TGTGCCAGCAGCTCAGGAGGGGGCGGTGGCTACACCTTC
CDR3: CASSSGGGGGYTF

D: -
J: TRBJ1-2
V: TRBV4-3
size: -
DNA: TGCGCCAGCAGCCAAGACAGCAGGTGGAACTATGGCTACACCTTC
CDR3: CASSQDSRWNYGYTF

D: -
J: TRBJ2-1
V: TRBV5-1
size: once
DNA: TGCGCCAGCAGCTTGGTTTTGGGCTGGACCGGGGGTTACAATGAGCAGTTCTTC
CDR3: CASSLVLGWTGGYNEQFF

D: TRBD1
J: TRBJ2-2
V: TRBV7-9
size: -
DNA: TGTGCCAGCAGCTCGAAAGACAGGGGGAACACCGGGGAGCTGTTTTTT
CDR3: CASSSKDRGNTGELFF

D: TRBD1
J: TRBJ1-5
V: TRBV18
size: -
DNA: TGTGCCAGCTCACCCGGACAGGACCCGAGGGGCAATCAGCCCCAGCATTTT
CDR3: CASSPGQDPRGNQPQHF

D: TRBD2
J: TRBJ2-7
V: TRBV7-2
size: -
DNA: TGTGCCAGCAGCTCCAGCGGGGGGGAGTGGGACGAGCAGTACTTC
CDR3: CASSSSGGEWDEQYF

D: TRBD1
J: TRBJ1-2
V: TRBV4-1
size: -
DNA: TGCGCCAGCAGCCAATATGAGACAGGGAGTTTTAACTATGGCTACACCTTC
CDR3: CASSQYETGSFNYGYTF

D: -
J: TRBJ1-1
V: TRBV19
size: -
DNA: TGTGCCAGTAGTCTGGCAGGGCCGAACACTGAAGCTTTCTTT
CDR3: CASSLAGPNTEAFF

D: -
J: TRBJ2-1
V: TRBV19
size: once
DNA: TGTGCCAGTAGTATCGGGAGTGAGCAGTTCTTC
CDR3: CASSIGSEQFF

D: TRBD1
J: TRBJ1-1
V: TRBV18
size: few
DNA: TGTGCCAGCTCAGCGGGACAGGGGAACACTGAAGCTTTCTTT
CDR3: CASSAGQGNTEAFF

D: -
J: TRBJ2-5
V: TRBV4-3
size: -
DNA: TGCGCCAGCAGCCAAGAGAGGGGGGGGTGGGAGACCCAGTACTTC
CDR3: CASSQERGGWETQYF

D: -
J: TRBJ1-5
V: TRBV18
size: -
DNA: TGTGCCAGCTCACCCCCCCCGGGGAGCAATCAGCCCCAGCATTTT
CDR3: CASSPPPGSNQPQHF

D: TRBD1
J: TRBJ1-5
V: TRBV18
size: -
DNA: TGTGCCAGCTCATCTGGGACAGGGGGAGGAAACCAGCCCCAGCATTTT
CDR3: CASSSGTGGGNQPQHF